These 25 T cell receptor beta chains were all obtained from the same sample, sequenced in a study of blood T cell repertoires in COVID-19. Clones were sequenced by immunoSEQ multiplex PCR, and TCRdb holds only the in-frame ones, with some missing. The sample records about 160,000 clones, about 87% being singletons. Material: peripheral blood. The origin of the receptors is a woman between 70 and 85 years old with COVID-19, enrolled during active disease.

The gene calls are TRBV3-1 (or the pseudogene TRBV3-2) and TRBJ2-1, with D possibly matching TRBD2 (6 bases). The CDR3 runs 18 residues. The germline V gene has CDR1 LGHDT and CDR2 YNNKEL (reference sequence). V was shortened by 1 base and J by 6 bases, with 22 bases between the two germline ends. The CDR3 nucleotides read TGTGCCAGCAGCCAAGTAGGATTTGGCGGGGAGACTAGCAATGAGCAGTTCTTC. Translation gives CASSQVGFGGETSNEQFF.

This clone was recorded only once. CDR3 protein: CASKPDRGTTNEKLFF. DNA of the CDR3: TGTGCCAGCAAGCCGGACAGGGGAACAACTAATGAAAAACTGTTTTTT. This chain connects TRBV2 to TRBJ1-4; 9 nucleotides match TRBD1. The germline V gene has CDR1 SNHLY and CDR2 FYNNEI. Trimming took 7 bases from V and 0 from J; bases not matched to a gene: 6. The CDR3 has 16 residues.

The CDR3 nucleotides are TGTGCCAGCAGTTCGGACAGGGCCGTCTACAATGAGCAGTTCTTC. Protein: CASSSDRAVYNEQFF. This rearrangement joins TRBV7-3 to TRBJ2-1, with 8 positions matching TRBD1. The V gene end was trimmed by 6 bases and the J gene end by 3 bases; junction bases not matched to a gene: 7. Germline CDR1 SGHTA, CDR2 FQGTGA. The CDR3 extends over 15 amino acids. The full variable domain, rest sourced from reference TRBV7-3 and TRBJ2-1, is GAGVSQTPSNKVTEKGKYVELRCDPISGHTALYWYRQSLGQGPEFLIYFQGTGAADDSGLPNDRFFAVRPEGSVSTLKIQRTERGDSAVYLCASSSDRAVYNEQFFGPGTRLTVL.

The rearrangement links TRBV19 to TRBJ1-5; tentatively, D is TRBD1 (6 bases). Germline V CDR1 and CDR2: LNHDA, SQIVND (reference sequence). V was clipped by 11 bases and J by 7 bases, with 21 bases between them. CDR3 length: 14 residues. CDR3: CASRGAGWQQPQHF. The CDR3 nucleotides read TGTGCCTCCCGGGGGGCGGGGTGGCAGCAGCCCCAGCATTTT. Supplemented by reference TRBV19 and TRBJ1-5, the full variable domain reads DGGITQSPKYLFRKEGQNVTLSCEQNLNHDAMYWYRQDPGQGLRLIYYSQIVNDFQKGDIAEGYSVSREKKESFPLTVTSAQKNPTAFYLCASRGAGWQQPQHFGDGTRLSIL.

This rearrangement joins TRBV27 to TRBJ2-3; D gene unclear. Germline-derived CDR1 and CDR2 are MNHEY and SMNVEV (reference sequence). The germline V and J ends were trimmed by 7 bases and 1 base, with 9 bases remaining between them. The CDR3 is 13 residues long. The CDR3 DNA reads as TGTGCCAGCACTCCCCGCGGCACAGATACGCAGTATTTT. This translates into CASTPRGTDTQYF.

V is TRBV11-2 and J is TRBJ2-7; tentative D call: TRBD1 (5 bases). This CDR3 comprises 14 residues. Trimming removed 1 base at V and 6 bases at J, with 13 bases between. Germline-derived CDR1 and CDR2 are SGHAT and FQNNGV. CDR3 nucleotide sequence: TGTGCCAGCAGCTTAGGCGGCAGGGCCTCCGAGCAGTACTTC. Its translation: CASSLGGRASEQYF.

The V gene is TRBV7-3, the J gene TRBJ2-2; 7 nucleotides agree with TRBD1. The V gene end was trimmed by 4 bases and the J gene end by 5 bases; junction bases not matched to a gene: 4. Germline V CDR1 and CDR2: SGHTA, FQGTGA. The CDR3 has 14 amino acids. The CDR3 nucleotides are TGTGCCAGCAGCTCCTACAGGGGAACCGGGGAGCTGTTTTTT. Translated, it gives CASSSYRGTGELFF.

This clone was counted once. The chain links TRBV4-2 to TRBJ2-3; perhaps TRBD1 as D (5 bases). Deletions cut 1 base from V and 9 bases from J, with 11 bases between. This CDR3 region has 13 residues. Germline-derived CDR1 and CDR2 are LGHNA and YNFKEQ. In DNA, the CDR3 is TGTGCCAGCAGCCAAGTTAGGGGCTGGACGCAGTATTTT. Its protein product is CASSQVRGWTQYF.

This clone was found a few times. The rearrangement joins TRBV14 to TRBJ1-2, with 9 bases fitting TRBD1. Looked up from germline, CDR1 is SGHDN and CDR2 is FVKESK. The CDR3 is made up of 15 amino acids. With V trimmed by 4 bases and J by 4 bases, 7 bases remained unmatched. The CDR3 here is CASSRNRQGGYGYTF. For the CDR3, the DNA is TGTGCCAGCAGCCGAAACAGACAGGGGGGCTATGGCTACACCTTC.

The chain recombines TRBV2 with TRBJ2-7, with D possibly matching TRBD1 (6 bases). Trimming took off 6 bases at V and 6 bases at J, with 12 bases between the two ends. Looked up from germline, CDR1 is SNHLY and CDR2 is FYNNEI. The CDR3 runs to 12 residues. The CDR3 sequence is CASRMQGSEQYF. The CDR3 DNA follows: TGTGCCAGCAGAATGCAGGGGAGCGAGCAGTACTTC.

Only a few counts were recorded for this clone. The chain carries TRBV6-5 and TRBJ1-5; D possibly corresponds to TRBD1 (6 bases). V shed 6 bases and J shed 2 bases, with 11 bases lying between them. Germline V CDR1 and CDR2: MNHEY, SVGAGI. This CDR3 is 14 amino acids long. In DNA form, the CDR3 reads TGTGCCAGCAGCGGACAGAAGCGCAATCAGCCCCAGCATTTT. Amino acid sequence: CASSGQKRNQPQHF.

The genes are TRBV5-5 and TRBJ1-5; D perhaps matches TRBD1 (6 bases). Germline assignment: CDR1 SGHKS and CDR2 YYEKEE (reference sequence). The CDR3 covers 18 residues. V dropped 0 bases and J dropped 4 bases, with 20 bases sitting between them. The chain's CDR3 is CASSLGLWRGGANQPQHF. In nucleotides, the CDR3 is TGTGCCAGCAGCTTGGGACTTTGGAGGGGGGGGGCTAATCAGCCCCAGCATTTT.

The gene calls are TRBV15 and TRBJ1-1, with 9 bases identical to TRBD1. Trimming cost V 1 base and J 11 bases; bases outside gene matches: 8. This CDR3 comprises 14 residues. Germline V gene lookup returns CDR1 LNHNV and CDR2 YYDKDF (reference sequence). CDR3 DNA: TGTGCCACCAGCAGAGGGGGGACAGGGACCTGGGCTTTCTTT. This sequence encodes CATSRGGTGTWAFF. The variable domain in full, with the rest retrieved from reference TRBV15 and TRBJ1-1, is DAMVIQNPRYQVTQFGKPVTLSCSQTLNHNVMYWYQQKSSQAPKLLFHYYDKDFNNEADTPDNFQSRRPNTSFCFLDIRSPGLGDTAMYLCATSRGGTGTWAFFGQGTRLTVV.

This chain connects TRBV6-4 to TRBJ1-2, with a tentative D call TRBD1 (6 bases). V lost 2 bases to trimming and J lost 7 bases, with 11 bases between them. Per germline, CDR1 MRHNA and CDR2 SNTAGT. This CDR3 is built from 13 residues. The CDR3, as DNA: TGTGCCAGCAGTGACGGGGGGGCTCGTGGCTACACCTTC. Residues: CASSDGGARGYTF.

The chain recombines TRBV15 with TRBJ1-5; no reliable D call. Trimming removed 0 bases from V and 0 bases from J, with 15 bases in between. CDR1 is LNHNV, CDR2 YYDKDF, per germline (reference sequence). CDR3 size: 18 residues. CDR3 loop: CATSRETLLLNSNQPQHF. DNA of the CDR3: TGTGCCACCAGCAGAGAAACGTTACTACTTAATAGCAATCAGCCCCAGCATTTT.

This chain joins TRBV3-1 (or the pseudogene TRBV3-2) and TRBJ2-1; 8 bases agree with TRBD1. CDR3 size: 17 residues. Germline V gene sequence: CDR1 LGHDT, CDR2 YNNKEL (reference sequence). The V gene end was trimmed by 0 bases and the J gene end by 1 base; junction bases not matched to a gene: 5. The chain's CDR3 is CASSQEGQGASYNEQFF. CDR3 nucleotides: TGTGCCAGCAGCCAAGAAGGGCAGGGGGCATCCTACAATGAGCAGTTCTTC.

The rearrangement uses TRBV15 and TRBJ1-5; tentative D call: TRBD1 (5 bases). The V gene lost 3 bases and the J gene lost 6 bases, with 18 bases spanning the gap. Germline CDR1 and CDR2: LNHNV and YYDKDF (reference sequence). CDR3 length equals 16 residues. The CDR3: CATSSGREGRGQPQHF. As DNA, the CDR3 is TGTGCCACCAGCAGCGGGAGGGAGGGGCGCGGTCAGCCCCAGCATTTT.

The chain employs TRBV24-1 and TRBJ1-5, with 7 bases aligning to TRBD1. The V gene end was trimmed by 5 bases and the J gene end by 0 bases; junction bases not matched to a gene: 12. This CDR3 is 18 amino acids long. Per germline, CDR1 KGHDR and CDR2 SFDVKD. DNA of the CDR3: TGTGCCACCAGTGCTACGACAGGGCGGGCCTTTAGCAATCAGCCCCAGCATTTT. It encodes CATSATTGRAFSNQPQHF.

This clone came up a few times. This chain links TRBV5-6 with TRBJ1-5; no clear D. V was pared by 0 bases and J by 15 bases, with 16 bases between. This CDR3 is built from 13 residues. The V gene's germline CDR1 is SGHDT and CDR2 YYEEEE. The CDR3 sequence is CASSLGDAARWHF. CDR3 coding DNA: TGTGCCAGCAGCTTGGGCGACGCAGCGCGGTGGCATTTT.

The chain has TRBV19 and TRBJ2-2, with TRBD1 as a possible D gene (6 bases). The length of the CDR3 is 16 residues. The V end was cut by 5 bases, the J end by 1 base, with 14 bases between. Germline loops: CDR1 LNHDA, CDR2 SQIVND (reference sequence). In nucleotides, the CDR3 is TGTGCCAGTAGTCCGACCACGACAGGGAACACCGGGGAGCTGTTTTTT. Translation gives CASSPTTTGNTGELFF.

The chain employs TRBV19 and TRBJ1-6; 10 nucleotides match TRBD1. The CDR3 is 15 amino acids. Looked up from germline, CDR1 is LNHDA and CDR2 is SQIVND (reference sequence). V gave up 6 bases and J gave up 7 bases; unmatched junction bases: 6. Here the CDR3 reads CASRKRQGANSPLHF. The DNA for the CDR3 is TGTGCCAGTAGAAAAAGACAGGGGGCCAATTCACCCCTCCACTTT.

The chain is built from TRBV18 and TRBJ1-2, with D possibly TRBD1 on 6 matching bases. The CDR3 contains 16 residues. The germline V gene encodes CDR1 KGHSH and CDR2 LQKENI. The ends were cut back, 0 bases at V and 5 bases at J, with 16 bases in the middle. CDR3: CASSPPGPGGAYGYTF. In DNA, the CDR3 is TGTGCCAGCTCACCACCCGGCCCTGGGGGCGCTTATGGCTACACCTTC. Using reference TRBV18 and TRBJ1-2 for the parts outside the CDR3, the full variable domain is NAGVMQNPRHLVRRRGQEARLRCSPMKGHSHVYWYRQLPEEGLKFMVYLQKENIIDESGMPKERFSAEFPKEGPSILRIQQVVRGDSAAYFCASSPPGPGGAYGYTFGSGTRLTVV.

This chain joins TRBV5-1 and TRBJ2-5; 7 bases align to TRBD2. Germline values: CDR1 SGHRS, CDR2 YFSETQ. There are 16 residues in the CDR3. Germline trimming cut 0 bases from V and 2 bases from J; bases unmatched to any gene: 7. This CDR3 reads CASSLAPSGGQETQYF. In DNA, the CDR3 is TGCGCCAGCAGCTTGGCCCCCTCGGGGGGACAAGAGACCCAGTACTTC.

This clone was counted a single time. This chain links TRBV2 with TRBJ2-1; 10 nucleotides align to TRBD2. With 6 bases clipped from V and 7 bases from J, the junction kept 15 bases outside the gene matches. The germline V gene has CDR1 SNHLY and CDR2 FYNNEI. This CDR3 region has 17 residues. CDR3 sequence reads: CASRGDQAGGPLNEQFF. The CDR3 DNA sequence: TGTGCCAGCAGGGGTGACCAAGCGGGGGGGCCGCTAAATGAGCAGTTCTTC.

The chain links TRBV5-1 to TRBJ2-7; 9 bases fit TRBD1. In germline, CDR1 is SGHRS, CDR2 YFSETQ. The CDR3 has 14 amino acids. Losses at the gene ends were 4 bases for V and 2 bases for J; bases not matched to a gene: 4. The CDR3 DNA reads TGCGCCAGCAGCAGAGGACAGGGGACCTACGAGCAGTACTTC. It yields the protein CASSRGQGTYEQYF.